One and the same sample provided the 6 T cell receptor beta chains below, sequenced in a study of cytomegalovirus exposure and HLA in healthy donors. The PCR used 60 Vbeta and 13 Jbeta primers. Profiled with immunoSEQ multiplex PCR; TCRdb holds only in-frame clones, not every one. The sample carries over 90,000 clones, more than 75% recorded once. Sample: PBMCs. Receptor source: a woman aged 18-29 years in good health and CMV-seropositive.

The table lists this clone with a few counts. CDR3 sequence (DNA): TGTGCCAGCAGCACCGACTCCGGGACAGGGAACAATGAGCAGTTCTTC. It translates to CASSTDSGTGNNEQFF. The chain recombines TRBV13 with TRBJ2-1; 9 positions agree with TRBD1. CDR1 is PRHDT and CDR2 is FYEKMQ in the germline V gene (reference sequence). The trim removed 5 bases at V and 5 bases at J, leaving 10 bases unmatched. This CDR3 contains 16 residues.

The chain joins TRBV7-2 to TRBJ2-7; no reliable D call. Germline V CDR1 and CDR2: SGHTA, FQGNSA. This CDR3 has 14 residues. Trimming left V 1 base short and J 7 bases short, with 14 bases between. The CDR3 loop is CASSLGVSSSEQYF. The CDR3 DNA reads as TGTGCCAGCAGCTTAGGAGTCTCCTCCTCAGAGCAGTACTTC. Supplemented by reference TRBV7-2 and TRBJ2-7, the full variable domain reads GAGVSQSPSNKVTEKGKDVELRCDPISGHTALYWYRQSLGQGLEFLIYFQGNSAPDKSGLPSDRFSAERTGGSVSTLTIQRTQQEDSAVYLCASSLGVSSSEQYFGPGTRLTVT.

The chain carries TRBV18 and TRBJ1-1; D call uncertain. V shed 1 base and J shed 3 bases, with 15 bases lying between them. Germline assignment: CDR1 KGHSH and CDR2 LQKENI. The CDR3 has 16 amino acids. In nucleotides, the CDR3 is TGTGCCAGCTCACCACTCCGTCTTAAGGAGGACACTGAAGCTTTCTTT. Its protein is CASSPLRLKEDTEAFF.

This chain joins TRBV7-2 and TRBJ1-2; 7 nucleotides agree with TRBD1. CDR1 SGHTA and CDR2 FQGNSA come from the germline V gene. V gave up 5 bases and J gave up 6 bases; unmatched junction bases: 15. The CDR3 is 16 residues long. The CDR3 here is CASSLAHDRVGDGYTF. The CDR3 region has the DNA TGTGCCAGCAGCCTCGCGCACGACAGGGTAGGAGATGGCTACACCTTC.

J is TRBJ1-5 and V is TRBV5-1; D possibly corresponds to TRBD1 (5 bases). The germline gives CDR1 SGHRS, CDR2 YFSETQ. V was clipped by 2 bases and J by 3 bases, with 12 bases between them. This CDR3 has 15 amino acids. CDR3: CASSFGGEINQPQHF. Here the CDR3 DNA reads TGCGCCAGCAGCTTCGGGGGTGAAATCAATCAGCCCCAGCATTTT.

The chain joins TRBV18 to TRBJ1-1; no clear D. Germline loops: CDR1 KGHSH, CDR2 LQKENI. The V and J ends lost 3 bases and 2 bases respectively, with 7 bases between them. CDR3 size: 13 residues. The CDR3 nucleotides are TGTGCCAGCTCACCTAAGAGTAACACTGAAGCTTTCTTT. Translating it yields CASSPKSNTEAFF.